This T cell receptor (beta chain) originates from a study of beta chain features in type 1 diabetes. Whole-study findings and limits: Moderately but significantly shorter TCRB CDR3s were found in Type 1 diabetes patients in all four CD4+ subsets. cDNA-based reads could over-represent cells with high TCR expression. For type 1 diabetes patients, VDJ junctions showed fewer insertions and more deletions.

Sorting of CD4+ naive, central memory, regulatory and stem cell-like memory cells was performed via CD45RO/CCR7/CD25/CD127/CD95/CD27. The isolated RNA, all of it, was reverse transcribed, so expressed TCRB transcripts were what got sequenced. Data came from immunoSEQ multiplex PCR; TCRdb stores just in-frame clones and leaves some out. The table lists approximately 150,000 clones, roughly an eighth of them singletons. This clone was found a few times. Antigen specificity is unknown. The origin of this receptor is a man between 18 and 35 years old with type 1 diabetes. Sequenced material: central memory CD4+ T cells from blood.

DNA for the CDR3: TGTGCCAGCAGCTCCAACGAACTACAGGGTAGTGAGGTCACCGGGGAGCTGTTTTTT. The encoded protein is CASSSNELQGSEVTGELFF. V and J are TRBV7-9 and TRBJ2-2, with D possibly TRBD1 on 6 matching bases. V was shortened by 4 bases and J by 4 bases, with 25 bases between the two germline ends. CDR3 length equals 19 residues. Germline-derived CDR1 and CDR2 are SEHNR and FQNEAQ (reference sequence).